This T cell receptor (beta chain) is from a study of T-cell reconstitution after alpha-beta-depleted transplantation in children. The V segment lost 3 bases and the J segment 3 bases; nucleotides outside the gene matches: 1. Germline assignment: CDR1 DFQATT and CDR2 SNEGSKA (reference sequence). This CDR3 comprises 13 residues. Unique molecular identifiers were incorporated into the prepared TCRbeta library. MiXCR, applied by TCRdb to the PCR reads, yields one record per CDR3 protein. This sample has 150,000 to 250,000 distinct CDR3 sequences, with roughly 6.3% found just once. Whole-study results and caveats: Several hundred expanded graft clones reportedly gave rise to the alpha-beta T cells present about two months after transplant. In some patients, recipient T cells and intrathymic progenitors surviving conditioning explained high day-60 diversity.

This clonotype was counted ten times or more. Its antigen remains unknown. The TCR was taken from a girl under three years old with combined immunodeficiency, due to receive a stem cell transplant. The chain links TRBV20-1 to TRBJ2-1; 8 nucleotides line up with TRBD2. This specimen consisted of PBMCs, obtained before TCRalphabeta/CD19-depleted stem cell transplant. The CDR3 region has the DNA TGCAGTGCTAGCGGGAGGGACTACAATGAGCAGTTCTTC. It is translated as CSASGRDYNEQFF.